Listed here are 17 T cell receptor beta chains from one sample, sequenced in a study of T-cell reconstitution after alpha-beta-depleted transplantation in children. Researchers prepared the TCRbeta library using unique molecular identifiers, the study reports. TCRdb itself ran the PCR reads through MiXCR, one entry per CDR3 protein. Of fewer than 550,000 distinct CDR3 sequences listed, about 10% are singletons. The specimen was PBMCs, collected before TCRalphabeta/CD19-depleted stem cell transplant. The receptors here all came from a child aged 2-9 years with inherited bone marrow failure, due to receive a stem cell transplant.

The rearrangement links TRBV30 to TRBJ2-2; maybe TRBD1 (5 bases). This CDR3 is 13 amino acids long. V dropped 2 bases and J dropped 7 bases, with 11 bases sitting between them. Germline V CDR1 and CDR2: GTSNPN, SVGIG (reference sequence). The CDR3 DNA is TGTGCCTGGAGTCCACAGGAATTCGGGGAGCTGTTTTTT. Amino acids: CAWSPQEFGELFF.

In its sample, this clonotype was seen many times. The rearrangement links TRBV27 to TRBJ1-2; 7 nucleotides align to TRBD1. Trimming took 4 bases from V and 3 from J; bases not matched to a gene: 8. The CDR3 is 15 amino acids. The germline V gene encodes CDR1 MNHEY and CDR2 SMNVEV (reference sequence). CDR3 DNA sequence: TGTGCCAGCAGTTCCTGGGAGGGGGCTGACTATGGCTACACCTTC. Translated: CASSSWEGADYGYTF.

This chain links TRBV4-2 with TRBJ1-4; tentatively, D is TRBD1 (5 bases). Per germline, CDR1 LGHNA and CDR2 YNFKEQ. V was pared by 1 base and J by 8 bases, with 8 bases between. The CDR3 contains 13 residues. CDR3 amino acids: CASSQVKGEKLFF. The CDR3 bases are TGTGCCAGCAGCCAAGTAAAGGGGGAAAAACTGTTTTTT.

Many counts were recorded for this clonotype. The chain couples TRBV11-2 to TRBJ2-5, with D tentatively TRBD2 (5 bases). The CDR3 loop spans 14 amino acids. Deletions cut 0 bases from V and 5 bases from J, with 10 bases between. Germline CDR1 SGHAT, CDR2 FQNNGV. CDR3 residues: CASSLEAAWETQYF. CDR3 in DNA: TGTGCCAGCAGCTTAGAAGCGGCTTGGGAGACCCAGTACTTC.

This clonotype was counted at least ten times. This chain uses TRBV3-1 with TRBJ2-7; D call uncertain. With 6 bases removed from V and 2 bases from J, the gap between germline ends came to 11 bases. CDR3 length: 13 amino acids. Germline-derived CDR1 and CDR2 are LGHDT and YNNKEL (reference sequence). The CDR3 coding sequence is TGTGCCAGCAGGCGCTCGACAACCTACGAGCAGTACTTC. Protein product: CASRRSTTYEQYF.

This clonotype was recorded many times. The genes are TRBV5-5 and TRBJ1-5; D uncertain. The germline V gene has CDR1 SGHKS and CDR2 YYEKEE (reference sequence). This CDR3 has 14 amino acids. Between the trimmed V and J ends, which lost 2 bases and 7 bases, there was a span of 13 bases. CDR3 DNA sequence: TGTGCCAGCAGCTTTTTTCCTGCGGGGCAGCCCCAGCATTTT. It is translated as CASSFFPAGQPQHF.

This clonotype was picked up many times. The genes are TRBV9 and TRBJ1-1; TRBD1 agrees at 7 bases. The CDR3 loop spans 17 amino acids. Germline V gene lookup returns CDR1 SGDLS and CDR2 YYNGEE. V dropped 3 bases and J dropped 0; count of bases not matched to a gene: 11. The CDR3, as DNA: TGTGCCAGCAGCGGGGGAGACAGGGATTGGGTGAACACTGAAGCTTTCTTT. Its protein is CASSGGDRDWVNTEAFF.

This clonotype was found many times. V and J are TRBV4-3 and TRBJ2-1, with 13 bases matching TRBD2. The CDR3 is made up of 16 amino acids. Germline V gene sequence: CDR1 LGHNA, CDR2 YSLEER. With 1 base clipped from V and 7 bases from J, the junction kept 4 bases outside the gene matches. CDR3 loop: CASSQGTSGSLNEQFF. The CDR3 DNA follows: TGCGCCAGCAGCCAAGGGACTAGCGGGAGCTTGAATGAGCAGTTCTTC.

This clonotype was observed many times. V and J are TRBV2 and TRBJ2-5, with 14 bases aligning to TRBD2. V shed 6 bases and J 6 bases; nucleotides not matched to a gene: 12. Germline V CDR1 and CDR2: SNHLY, FYNNEI. This CDR3 comprises 17 residues. CDR3 nucleotides: TGTGCCAGCAGAAAGCCGGGACTAGCGGGAGTTTCGAAGACCCAGTACTTC. Its protein product is CASRKPGLAGVSKTQYF. The full variable domain, its missing parts supplied by reference TRBV2 and TRBJ2-5, is EPEVTQTPSHQVTQMGQEVILRCVPISNHLYFYWYRQILGQKVEFLVSFYNNEISEKSEIFDDQFSVERPDGSNFTLKIRSTKLEDSAMYFCASRKPGLAGVSKTQYFGPGTRLLVL.

There are many counts of this clonotype. The chain carries TRBV5-6 and TRBJ1-2; D gene uncertain. Germline V gives CDR1 SGHDT, CDR2 YYEEEE. The length of the CDR3 is 15 residues. Trimming stripped 2 bases from V and 5 bases from J, with 16 bases between. CDR3 in amino acids: CASSFRPGLEYGYTF. The CDR3 region has the DNA TGTGCCAGCAGCTTTCGCCCGGGCCTCGAATATGGCTACACCTTC.

This clonotype was seen a handful of times. The chain uses TRBV29-1 and TRBJ2-3; tentatively, D is TRBD1 (6 bases). The CDR3 totals 15 residues. V was clipped by 0 bases and J by 5 bases, with 15 bases between them. Germline V gene sequence: CDR1 SQVTM, CDR2 ANQGSEA. The CDR3 region has the DNA TGCAGCGTTGAAGAACAGGGATGGCGTCAAGATACGCAGTATTTT. This sequence encodes CSVEEQGWRQDTQYF.

This clonotype was seen a few times. The chain has TRBV5-6 and TRBJ2-7; TRBD2 might be the D (6 bases). V was shortened by 2 bases and J by 3 bases, with 12 bases between the two germline ends. Germline CDR1 reads SGHDT; CDR2 reads YYEEEE. This CDR3 contains 14 residues. CDR3 sequence: CASSFPSADYEQYF. The CDR3 DNA reads as TGTGCCAGCAGCTTCCCTAGCGCGGACTACGAGCAGTACTTC.

There are many counts of this clonotype. This rearrangement joins TRBV4-3 to TRBJ1-4; TRBD1 agrees at 7 bases. Trimming removed 4 bases from V and 0 bases from J; junction bases left unmatched: 2. Germline CDR1 LGHNA, CDR2 YSLEER. The CDR3 is made up of 15 amino acids. DNA of the CDR3: TGCGCCAGCAGCCTTACAGGGGCAACTAATGAAAAACTGTTTTTT. Translating it yields CASSLTGATNEKLFF.

This clonotype was counted many times. The chain links TRBV20-1 to TRBJ2-1; 9 bases are a match to TRBD1. After removal of 3 bases from V and 3 bases from J, the junction contained 3 bases not matched to a gene. The germline gives CDR1 DFQATT, CDR2 SNEGSKA (reference sequence). The CDR3 sequence is 14 residues long. In DNA form, the CDR3 reads TGCAGTGCTAGCCGGGACAGGGTCTACAATGAGCAGTTCTTC. Its protein product is CSASRDRVYNEQFF.

This chain connects TRBV28 to TRBJ2-7; D unresolved. This CDR3 is 15 amino acids long. Germline-derived CDR1 and CDR2 are MDHEN and SYDVKM. The ends were cut back, 3 bases at V and 3 bases at J, with 15 bases in the middle. The CDR3 DNA reads as TGTGCCAGCAGTTTCCGAGGACCGAAATACTACGAGCAGTACTTC. Encoded protein: CASSFRGPKYYEQYF.

This clonotype was detected ten times or more. J is TRBJ2-1 and V is TRBV29-1; 9 positions agree with TRBD2. The V and J ends lost 4 bases and 4 bases, in that order; junction bases with no gene match: 2. The germline V gene has CDR1 SQVTM and CDR2 ANQGSEA. This CDR3 contains 13 residues. As DNA, the CDR3 is TGCAGCGTTGTCCTAGCGGGGTACAATGAGCAGTTCTTC. This sequence encodes CSVVLAGYNEQFF.

This clonotype was seen repeatedly, ten times or more. This sequence joins TRBV28 and TRBJ2-3; 12 bases line up with TRBD2. The trim removed 4 bases at V and 6 bases at J, leaving 5 bases unmatched. Germline V gene sequence: CDR1 MDHEN, CDR2 SYDVKM. The CDR3 extends over 15 amino acids. This CDR3 reads CASSSLAGGLDTQYF. CDR3 nucleotides: TGTGCCAGCAGTTCCCTAGCGGGAGGGTTGGATACGCAGTATTTT.